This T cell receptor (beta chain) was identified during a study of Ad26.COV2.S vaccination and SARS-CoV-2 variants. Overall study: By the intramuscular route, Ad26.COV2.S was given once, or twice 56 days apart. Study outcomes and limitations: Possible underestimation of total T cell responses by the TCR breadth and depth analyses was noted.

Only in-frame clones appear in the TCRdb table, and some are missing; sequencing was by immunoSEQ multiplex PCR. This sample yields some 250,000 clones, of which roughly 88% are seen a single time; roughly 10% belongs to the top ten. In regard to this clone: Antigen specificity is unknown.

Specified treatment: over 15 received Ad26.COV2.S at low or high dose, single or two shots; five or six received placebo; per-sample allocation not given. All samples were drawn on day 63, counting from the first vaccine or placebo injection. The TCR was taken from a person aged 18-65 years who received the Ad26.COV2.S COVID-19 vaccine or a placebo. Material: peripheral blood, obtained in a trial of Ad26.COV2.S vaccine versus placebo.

CDR3 DNA: TGCAGCGTTGAAAGACTAGCGGGAGGGCCCCCCAATGATGAGCAGTTCTTC. Translation: CSVERLAGGPPNDEQFF. The rearrangement joins TRBV29-1 to TRBJ2-1; 14 bases are shared with TRBD2. Per the germline V gene, CDR1 is SQVTM and CDR2 is ANQGSEA. V shed 2 bases, J shed 8 bases, and the junction held 11 bases outside the gene matches. CDR3 length: 17 amino acids.